This TCR beta chain came from a study of blood T cell repertoires in COVID-19 (dated by TCRdb to 2018 to 2020). Study-level background: Samples from collaborators originated in the United States, Italy and Spain and spanned both the acute and convalescent phases of COVID-19. The repertoires were released in a freely available public database intended as a resource for research on the immune response to SARS-CoV-2. Where HLA class I and class II types were available, the types were taken from metadata supplied by the sample provider, not from assay-based typing. Subjects who had been exposed to COVID-19, were actively infected with it, or had recovered from it provided the deeply sampled blood TCRbeta repertoires that made up the dataset. The material from the prospective study consisted of cDNA or gDNA derived from T cells, B-cell-depleted T cells, or PBMCs. The sample metadata nearly always contained a de-identified subject ID, COVID-19 status, age in years and sex. Samples came from the ongoing ImmuneRACE study (first 160 participants) plus 1,254 subjects from 6 global collaborators. Findings and caveats that apply to the study as a whole: The quantity of clinical and demographic metadata differed by source and by participant and was supplied without curation.

TCRbeta CDR3 regions were amplified from genomic DNA using the immunoSEQ Assay, a bias-controlled multiplex PCR. The paper's processing steps were these. The number of nucleated cells in each sample was estimated by amplification of reference gene primers within the assay. To quantify the absolute abundance of each unique TCRbeta CDR3 rearrangement, sequence reads were collapsed and filtered. For each sample, productive Simpson clonality was calculated as the square root of Simpson's diversity index across productive rearrangements. The source is immuneACCESS, and TCRdb retained only in-frame sequences with V and J called. Part of the clones is not carried over; for the studies checked, unresolved V genes explain less than half of this, and the remainder is unexplained. V and J calls plus clone size are reproduced from that table; the DNA served to infer D and trimming. The sample profile shows over 130,000 clones; about nine tenths of them were found once. Of the sample, about 4.6% falls within the top ten clones.

As for this clone: Its antigen is still unknown. Nothing much larger sits one base from this clone, and base qualities are not available.

Whole blood was collected in K2EDTA tubes by collaborating institutions according to the institutions' own protocols. For TCRbeta analysis, collaborator samples were shipped as frozen whole blood, as isolated PBMCs, or as DNA extracted from either sample type. Measured from the cysteine to the phenylalanine, the CDR3 is 16 residues long. Solely the CDR3 DNA is kept, with 48 bases framed from the first base. V is cut by 1 base and J by 8 bases, and the space between the germline ends is 19 bases. The germline V gene gives CDR1 as SGHTA and CDR2 as FQGNSA. This sequence uses TRBV7-2 and TRBJ2-3; D gene: possibly TRBD2, on 6 matching bases. Sequenced: peripheral blood. This TCR derives from a woman aged 55-70 years with active or convalescent COVID-19. The CDR3 here reads CASSLVGRVGLATQYF. At the DNA level, the sequence is TGTGCCAGCAGCTTAGTGGGGCGGGTGGGACTCGCTACGCAGTATTTT.